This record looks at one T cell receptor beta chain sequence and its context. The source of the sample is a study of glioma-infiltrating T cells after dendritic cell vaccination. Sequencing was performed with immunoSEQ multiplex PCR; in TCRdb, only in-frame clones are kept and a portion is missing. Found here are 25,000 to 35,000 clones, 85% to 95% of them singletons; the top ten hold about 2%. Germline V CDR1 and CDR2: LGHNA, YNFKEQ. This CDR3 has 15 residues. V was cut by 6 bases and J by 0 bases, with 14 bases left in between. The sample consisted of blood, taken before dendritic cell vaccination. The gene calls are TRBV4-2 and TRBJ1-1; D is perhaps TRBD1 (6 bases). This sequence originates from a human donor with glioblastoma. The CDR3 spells CASSRSGTMNTEAFF. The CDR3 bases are TGTGCCAGCAGTCGAAGCGGGACAATGAACACTGAAGCTTTCTTT.